Here is one T cell receptor (beta chain) with its context. Its antigen is still unknown. The sample holds no much larger clone one base away, and base qualities are not on file. The sample's treatment or condition label is to be understood as: live attenuated yellow fever vaccine strain. At each blood-draw timepoint, two biological replicates of bulk PBMCs were obtained. A standard Ficoll-Paque protocol was used to isolate PBMCs from peripheral blood. TriZol was used to extract RNA from bulk PBMCs, from CD4 and CD8 fractions, and from dextramer-positive and dextramer-negative fractions. Synthesis of TCR cDNA relied on 5'RACE template switching, a step that introduced a universal primer site along with unique molecular identifiers. cDNA synthesis was primed from both the TCR alpha and TCR beta constant segments. Library amplification involved two PCR steps, and the second step added sample barcodes and sequencing adapters. Sequencing of libraries was done on Illumina HiSeq 2500 (2x100 bp) or NovaSeq (2x150 bp). The authors processed their data as follows. Demultiplexing of reads and collapsing into UMI consensus sequences were performed with MIGEC, and V(D)J alignment was carried out with MiXCR. Vaccine-responding clonotypes were defined with edgeR using replicate PBMC samples, requiring FDR below 0.01 and a log2 fold change above 5 up to day 15. Each bulk clonotype received a CD4 or CD8 identity based on whether the sequenced CD4 or CD8 repertoire contained that clonotype at higher abundance. TCRdb reprocessing: public reads trimmed at Q25 with fastp, clones called with MiXCR, in-frame beta chains kept. CDR3 protein sequences are deduplicated, and each keeps its most common genes and DNA. The V and J calls shown here were made by TCRdb, not taken from the authors' results. A total of around 600,000 distinct CDR3 sequences appear in this sample, 10% to 15% of them only once. 14% to 15% of the sample lies in the top ten.

The data originate from a study of T cells after yellow fever vaccination (dated by TCRdb to between 2019 and 2020). Looking at the study overall: Libraries from fractions with low cell numbers were prepared with the SMART-Seq v4 Ultra Low Input RNA kit. Two healthy male donors, one aged 18 to 29 and one aged 30 to 40 years, made up the cohort. To follow T-cell clones before and after primary and booster YFV17D yellow fever vaccination, bulk TCR alpha and beta repertoires were sequenced over time. Blood was drawn at multiple timepoints before and after primary and secondary immunization, with bulk PBMC replicates and cell subsets isolated.

Counted from cysteine to phenylalanine, this CDR3 has 19 amino acids. This entry keeps only the CDR3 DNA: 57 bases, framed from base 1. Taken from the germline V gene, the CDR1 and CDR2 loops are MNHEY and SVGEGT. The germline V end is reduced by 6 bases and the J end by 0 bases; junction bases left unmatched: 14. What the study reported, not specific to this receptor: A small fraction of clonotypes appeared in both the CD4 and CD8 compartments, likely as a result of convergent recombination. Compared with the primary T-cell response, the secondary T-cell response was faster but weaker, reaching its peak on day 5 rather than on day 15. Most clones expanded after primary vaccination (around 97% of CD4 and roughly 91% of CD8) were re-detected after the booster, suggesting that broad memory maintenance occurred. Because the study included only a couple of donors, the extent to which the findings can be generalized is limited. FACS-sorted repertoires could contain abundant contaminating clonotypes from the bulk population, so computational filtering was required.

The clonotype originates from a young man who received the YFV17D yellow fever vaccine. The sequences come from PBMCs, collected on the day of the yellow fever booster vaccination. Recombination connected TRBV6-2 or TRBV6-3 to TRBJ2-3; 11 bases in the junction line up with TRBD2. The CDR3 reads as follows: CASRRRLAGGLSSTDTQYF. The DNA is as follows: TGTGCCAGCAGACGCCGCCTAGCGGGAGGCCTTTCTAGCACAGATACGCAGTATTTT.